This TCR beta chain stems from a study of blood T cells in healthy people across ages. Study-wide background: Per every two T cells, about one barcoded beta molecule was captured by template switching. Study-wide findings and caveats: Comparison with aged donors showed that long-lived donors had more naive CD4+ cells and higher diversity.

This clonotype was seen a few times. Antigen: not known. A second PCR of about 6 to 11 cycles used a sample-barcoded 5' primer and a J-beta primer mix. In TCRdb, the 5' RACE reads were re-called with MiXCR into one record per CDR3 protein. The sample lists hundreds of thousands of distinct CDR3 sequences, around 50% occurring once. The total RNA that was extracted per sample amounted to at least 5.5 micrograms. The sample was blood. The clonotype comes from an elderly man in good health.

In DNA form, the CDR3 reads TGTGCCAGCAGTTCGTTCGTGGGGGGCAGATACGAGCAGTACTTC. Amino acids: CASSSFVGGRYEQYF. This chain links TRBV27 with TRBJ2-1; either TRBD1 or TRBD2 may supply D (6 bases each). The J call is doubtful: the DNA matches TRBJ2-7 better. Germline CDR1 is MNHEY and CDR2 is SMNVEV (reference sequence). This CDR3 is built from 15 residues.